This T cell receptor (beta chain) was identified during a study of blood T cell repertoires in COVID-19. About the study: Material from acute and convalescent COVID-19 was sourced from the United States, Italy and Spain.

The authors' processing: Amplifying reference gene primers gave estimates of nucleated cell counts. Some clones are missing from TCRdb's copy, which holds only in-frame ones; the method was immunoSEQ multiplex PCR. V, J and clone size reflect that table, while D and trimming were determined from the DNA. The sample includes 75,000 to 95,000 clones, 84% of them seen just once. The TCR comes from a man between 60 and 75 years old with acute or convalescent COVID-19. What was sequenced was peripheral blood.

CDR3 amino acids: CASTGTSGITDTQYF. In nucleotides, the CDR3 is TGTGCCAGCACCGGGACTAGCGGGATCACAGATACGCAGTATTTT. This rearrangement joins TRBV27 to TRBJ2-3; 13 bases agree with TRBD2. CDR3 length: 15 residues. Germline V gene data show CDR1 as MNHEY and CDR2 as SMNVEV (reference sequence). J was trimmed by 2 bases and V by 7 bases; bases with no gene match: 3.